One T cell receptor beta chain is described in this entry. These data come from a study of shared clonotypes between healthy human individuals. Per the original data handling: Junction-only immunoSEQ data arrived without quality scores, meaning filtering differed. Profiling relied on immunoSEQ multiplex PCR, and the TCRdb table lists in-frame clones only, not all of them. The V and J calls and the clone size are those of that table, but D and trimming were determined from the DNA. The table lists about 2,500,000 clones, approximately 92% of them singletons. The germline V gene has CDR1 KGHSH and CDR2 LQKENI. V was pared by 3 bases and J by 0 bases, with 11 bases between. This CDR3 is built from 16 residues.

The gene calls are TRBV18 and TRBJ2-2; D is possibly TRBD1 (6 bases). Sequenced: naive CD4+ T cells sorted from blood. Subset denoted: CD45RA+ positively selected. The receptor was isolated from a man aged 18 to 30 in good health. The CDR3 DNA follows: TGTGCCAGCTCACCGGACAGCTTTTCGAACACCGGGGAGCTGTTTTTT. Its protein product is CASSPDSFSNTGELFF.